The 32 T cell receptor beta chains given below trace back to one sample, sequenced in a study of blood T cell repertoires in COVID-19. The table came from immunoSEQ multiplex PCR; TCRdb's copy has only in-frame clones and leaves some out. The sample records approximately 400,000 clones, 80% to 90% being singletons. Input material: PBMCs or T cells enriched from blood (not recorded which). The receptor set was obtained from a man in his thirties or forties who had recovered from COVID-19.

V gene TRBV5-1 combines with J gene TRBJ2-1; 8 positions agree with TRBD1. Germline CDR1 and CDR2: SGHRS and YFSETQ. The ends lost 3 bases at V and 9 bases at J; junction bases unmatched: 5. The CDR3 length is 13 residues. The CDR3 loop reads CASSWADRGEQFF. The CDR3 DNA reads TGCGCCAGCAGCTGGGCTGACAGGGGTGAGCAGTTCTTC.

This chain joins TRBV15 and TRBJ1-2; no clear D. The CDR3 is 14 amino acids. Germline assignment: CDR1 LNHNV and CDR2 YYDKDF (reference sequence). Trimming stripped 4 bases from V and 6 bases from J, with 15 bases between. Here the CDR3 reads CATSKRQVQNGYTF. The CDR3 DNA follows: TGTGCCACCAGCAAAAGGCAGGTCCAGAATGGCTACACCTTC.

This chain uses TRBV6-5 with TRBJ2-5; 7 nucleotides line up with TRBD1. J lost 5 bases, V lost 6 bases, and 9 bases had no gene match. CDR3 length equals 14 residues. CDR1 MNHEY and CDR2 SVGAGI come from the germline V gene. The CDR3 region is CASSLQGTGETQYF. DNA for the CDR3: TGTGCCAGCAGCCTACAGGGGACCGGCGAGACCCAGTACTTC.

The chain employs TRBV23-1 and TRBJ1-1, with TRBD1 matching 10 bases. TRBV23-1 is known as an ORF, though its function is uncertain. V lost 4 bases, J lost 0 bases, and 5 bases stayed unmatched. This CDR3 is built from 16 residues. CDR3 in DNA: TGCGCCAGCAGTCTTCCTGGACAGGGGGTGAACACTGAAGCTTTCTTT. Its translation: CASSLPGQGVNTEAFF.

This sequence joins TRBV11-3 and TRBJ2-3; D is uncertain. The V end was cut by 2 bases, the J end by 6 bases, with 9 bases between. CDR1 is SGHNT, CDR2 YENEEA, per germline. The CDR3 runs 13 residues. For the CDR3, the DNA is TGTGCCAGCAGCTTAAACCACGGGGATACGCAGTATTTT. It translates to CASSLNHGDTQYF.

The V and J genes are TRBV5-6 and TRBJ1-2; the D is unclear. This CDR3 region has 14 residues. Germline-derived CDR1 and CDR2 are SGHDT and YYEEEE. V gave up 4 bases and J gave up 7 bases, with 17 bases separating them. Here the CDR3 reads CASSRAQENRGYTF. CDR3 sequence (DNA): TGTGCCAGCAGCCGAGCCCAGGAAAACCGTGGCTACACCTTC.

The CDR3 nucleotides read TGTGCCAGCAGCTCCCCGGGACAGGGGGCTTCACCCCTCCACTTT. Translated, it gives CASSSPGQGASPLHF. The chain couples TRBV7-9 to TRBJ1-6; 12 positions match TRBD1. Trimming cost V 4 bases and J 9 bases; bases outside gene matches: 4. Looked up from germline, CDR1 is SEHNR and CDR2 is FQNEAQ (reference sequence). The length of the CDR3 is 15 residues. The full variable domain, rest sourced from reference TRBV7-9 and TRBJ1-6, is DTGVSQNPRHKITKRGQNVTFRCDPISEHNRLYWYRQTLGQGPEFLTYFQNEAQLEKSRLLSDRFSAERPKGSFSTLEIQRTEQGDSAMYLCASSSPGQGASPLHFGNGTRLTVT.

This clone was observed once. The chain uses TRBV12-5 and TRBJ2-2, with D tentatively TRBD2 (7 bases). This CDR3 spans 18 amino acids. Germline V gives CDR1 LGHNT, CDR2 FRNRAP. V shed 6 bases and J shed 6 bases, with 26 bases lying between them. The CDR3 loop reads CASGQDEIWGAGAGELFF. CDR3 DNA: TGTGCTAGTGGCCAAGACGAAATTTGGGGGGCGGGAGCCGGGGAGCTGTTTTTT.

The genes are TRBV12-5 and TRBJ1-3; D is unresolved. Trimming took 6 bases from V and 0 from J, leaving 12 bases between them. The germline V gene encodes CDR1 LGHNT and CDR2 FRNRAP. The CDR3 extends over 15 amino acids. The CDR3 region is CASGPPGSSGNTIYF. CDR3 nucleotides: TGTGCTAGTGGCCCACCGGGAAGCTCTGGAAACACCATATATTTT.

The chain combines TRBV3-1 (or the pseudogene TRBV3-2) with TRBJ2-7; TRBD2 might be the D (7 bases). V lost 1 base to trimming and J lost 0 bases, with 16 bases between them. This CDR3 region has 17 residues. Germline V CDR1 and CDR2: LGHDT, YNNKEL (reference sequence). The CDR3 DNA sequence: TGTGCCAGCAGCCAAGCGGTTCTCGGGGGGCGCTCCTACGAGCAGTACTTC. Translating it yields CASSQAVLGGRSYEQYF.

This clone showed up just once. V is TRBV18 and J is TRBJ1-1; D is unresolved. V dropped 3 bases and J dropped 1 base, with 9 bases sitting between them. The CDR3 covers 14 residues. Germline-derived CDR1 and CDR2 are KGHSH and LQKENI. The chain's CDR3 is CASSPSAGNTEAFF. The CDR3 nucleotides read TGTGCCAGCTCACCCTCAGCAGGGAACACTGAAGCTTTCTTT.

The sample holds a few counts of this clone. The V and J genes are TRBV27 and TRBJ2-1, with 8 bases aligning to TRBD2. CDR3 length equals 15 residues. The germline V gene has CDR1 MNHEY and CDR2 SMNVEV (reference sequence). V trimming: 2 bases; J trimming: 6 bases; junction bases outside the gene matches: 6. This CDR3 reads CASSLRAGGFNEQFF. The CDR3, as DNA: TGTGCCAGCAGTTTACGGGCGGGGGGCTTCAATGAGCAGTTCTTC.

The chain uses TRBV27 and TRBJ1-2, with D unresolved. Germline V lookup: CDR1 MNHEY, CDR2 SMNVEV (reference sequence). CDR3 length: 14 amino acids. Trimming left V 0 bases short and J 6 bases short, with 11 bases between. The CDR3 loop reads CASSLSQQLHGYTF. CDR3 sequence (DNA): TGTGCCAGCAGTTTATCACAACAGCTTCATGGCTACACCTTC.

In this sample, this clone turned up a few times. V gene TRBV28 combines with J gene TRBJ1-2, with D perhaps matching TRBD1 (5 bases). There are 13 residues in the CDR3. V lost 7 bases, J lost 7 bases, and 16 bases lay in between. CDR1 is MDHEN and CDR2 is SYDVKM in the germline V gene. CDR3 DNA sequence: TGTGCCAGCACCCCCGGGGGTGAGTTTGGCTACACCTTC. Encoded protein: CASTPGGEFGYTF.

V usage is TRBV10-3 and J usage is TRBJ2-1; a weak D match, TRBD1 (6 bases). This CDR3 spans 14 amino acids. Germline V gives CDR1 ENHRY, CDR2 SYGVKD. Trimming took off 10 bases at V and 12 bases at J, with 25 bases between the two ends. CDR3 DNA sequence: TGTGCCACGACCGACACAGGGATACCCACGGGGCAGTTCTTC. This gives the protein CATTDTGIPTGQFF.

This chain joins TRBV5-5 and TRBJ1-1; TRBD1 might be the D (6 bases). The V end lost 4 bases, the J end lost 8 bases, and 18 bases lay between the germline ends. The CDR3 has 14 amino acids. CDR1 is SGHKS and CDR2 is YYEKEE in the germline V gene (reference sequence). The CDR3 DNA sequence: TGTGCCAGCAGCCCGAAAAGGGGACACCTAGAAGCTTTCTTT. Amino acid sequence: CASSPKRGHLEAFF. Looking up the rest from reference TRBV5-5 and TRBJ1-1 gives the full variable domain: DAGVTQSPTHLIKTRGQQVTLRCSPISGHKSVSWYQQVLGQGPQFIFQYYEKEERGRGNFPDRFSARQFPNYSSELNVNALLLGDSALYLCASSPKRGHLEAFFGQGTRLTVV.

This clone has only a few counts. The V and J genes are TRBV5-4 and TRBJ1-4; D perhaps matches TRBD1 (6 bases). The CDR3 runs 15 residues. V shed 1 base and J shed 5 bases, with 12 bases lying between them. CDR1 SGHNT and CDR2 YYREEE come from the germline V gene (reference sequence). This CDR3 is CASSLKAQGNEKLFF. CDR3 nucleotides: TGTGCCAGCAGCTTGAAGGCACAGGGAAATGAAAAACTGTTTTTT.

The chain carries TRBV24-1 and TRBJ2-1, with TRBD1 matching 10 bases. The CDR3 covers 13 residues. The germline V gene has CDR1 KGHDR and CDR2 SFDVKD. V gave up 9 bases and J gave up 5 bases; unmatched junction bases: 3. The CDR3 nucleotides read TGTGCCACCGGACAGGGGGTAGACAATGAGCAGTTCTTC. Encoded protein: CATGQGVDNEQFF.

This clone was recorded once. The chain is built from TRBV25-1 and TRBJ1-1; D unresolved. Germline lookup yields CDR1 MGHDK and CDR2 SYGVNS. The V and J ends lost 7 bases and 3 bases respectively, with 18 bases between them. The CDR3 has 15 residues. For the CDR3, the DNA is TGTGCCAGCACGCACTGGGCAGAGGGATACACTGAAGCTTTCTTT. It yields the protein CASTHWAEGYTEAFF.

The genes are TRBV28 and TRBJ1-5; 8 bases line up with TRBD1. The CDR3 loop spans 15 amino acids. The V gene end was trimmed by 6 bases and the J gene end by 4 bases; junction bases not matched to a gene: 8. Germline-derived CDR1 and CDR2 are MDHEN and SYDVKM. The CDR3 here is CASSPGGPPNQPQHF. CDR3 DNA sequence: TGTGCCAGCAGCCCAGGGGGCCCTCCTAATCAGCCCCAGCATTTT.

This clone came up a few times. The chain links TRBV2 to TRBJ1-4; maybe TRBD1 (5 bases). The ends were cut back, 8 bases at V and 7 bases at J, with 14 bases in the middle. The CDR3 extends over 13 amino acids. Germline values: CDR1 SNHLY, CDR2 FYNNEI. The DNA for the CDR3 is TGTGCCAGCGATCGTGTGGGGGGTGAAAAACTGTTTTTT. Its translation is CASDRVGGEKLFF.

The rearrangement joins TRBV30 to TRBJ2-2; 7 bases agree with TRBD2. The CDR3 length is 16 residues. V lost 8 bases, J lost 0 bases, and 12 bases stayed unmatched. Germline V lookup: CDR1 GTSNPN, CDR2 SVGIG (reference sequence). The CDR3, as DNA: TGTGCCGGCCCTAAATTCGGGACTACGAACACCGGGGAGCTGTTTTTT. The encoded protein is CAGPKFGTTNTGELFF.

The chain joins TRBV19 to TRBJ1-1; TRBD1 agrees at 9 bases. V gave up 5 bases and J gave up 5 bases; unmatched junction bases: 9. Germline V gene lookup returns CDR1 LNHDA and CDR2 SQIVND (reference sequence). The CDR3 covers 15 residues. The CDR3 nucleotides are TGTGCCAGTAGTGCCCGACAGGGGGTAGGAACTGAAGCTTTCTTT. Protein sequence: CASSARQGVGTEAFF. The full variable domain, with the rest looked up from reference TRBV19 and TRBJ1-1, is DGGITQSPKYLFRKEGQNVTLSCEQNLNHDAMYWYRQDPGQGLRLIYYSQIVNDFQKGDIAEGYSVSREKKESFPLTVTSAQKNPTAFYLCASSARQGVGTEAFFGQGTRLTVV.

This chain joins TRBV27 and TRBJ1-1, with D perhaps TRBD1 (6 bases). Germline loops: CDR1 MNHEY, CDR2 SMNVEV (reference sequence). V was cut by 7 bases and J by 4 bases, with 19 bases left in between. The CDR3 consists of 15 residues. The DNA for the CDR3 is TGTGCCAGCACTCACCGGACAGCTCAGGGCACTGAAGCTTTCTTT. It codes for CASTHRTAQGTEAFF.

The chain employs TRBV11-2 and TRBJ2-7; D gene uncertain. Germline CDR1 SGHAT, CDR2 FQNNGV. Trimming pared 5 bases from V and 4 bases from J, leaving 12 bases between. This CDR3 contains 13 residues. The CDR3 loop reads CASSIRQSYEQYF. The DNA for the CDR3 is TGTGCCAGCAGCATACGACAAAGTTACGAGCAGTACTTC.

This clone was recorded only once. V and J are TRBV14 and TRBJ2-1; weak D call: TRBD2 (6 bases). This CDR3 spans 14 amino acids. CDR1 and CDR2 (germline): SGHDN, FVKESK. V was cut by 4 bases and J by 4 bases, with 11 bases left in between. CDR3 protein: CASSRRAGYNEQFF. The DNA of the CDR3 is TGTGCCAGCAGCCGGCGGGCGGGGTACAATGAGCAGTTCTTC.

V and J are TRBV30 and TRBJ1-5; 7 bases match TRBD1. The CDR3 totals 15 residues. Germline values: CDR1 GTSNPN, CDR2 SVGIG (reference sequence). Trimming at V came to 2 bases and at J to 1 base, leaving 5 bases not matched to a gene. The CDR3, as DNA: TGTGCCTGGAGTCTGACAGGGAAAAGCAATCAGCCCCAGCATTTT. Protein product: CAWSLTGKSNQPQHF.

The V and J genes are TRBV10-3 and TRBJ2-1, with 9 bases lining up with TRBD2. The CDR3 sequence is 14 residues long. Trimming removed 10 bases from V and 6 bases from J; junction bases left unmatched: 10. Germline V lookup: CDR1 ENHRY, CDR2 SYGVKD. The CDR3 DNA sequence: TGTGCCACCCTGGCCCAGCGGGGGGCCAATGAGCAGTTCTTC. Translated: CATLAQRGANEQFF.

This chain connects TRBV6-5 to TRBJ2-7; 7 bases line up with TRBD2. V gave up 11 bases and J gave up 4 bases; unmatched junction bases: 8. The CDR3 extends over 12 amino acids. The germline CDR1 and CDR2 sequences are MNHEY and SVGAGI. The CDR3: CAAGLVSYEQYF. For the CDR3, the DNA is TGTGCCGCTGGACTAGTCAGTTACGAGCAGTACTTC.

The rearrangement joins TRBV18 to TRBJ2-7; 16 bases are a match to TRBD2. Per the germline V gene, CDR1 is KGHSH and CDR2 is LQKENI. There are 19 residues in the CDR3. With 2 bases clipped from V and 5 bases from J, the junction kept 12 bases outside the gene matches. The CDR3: CASSPAPGLAGGNLNEQYF. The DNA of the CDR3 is TGTGCCAGCTCACCAGCGCCGGGACTAGCGGGGGGGAATCTAAACGAGCAGTACTTC.

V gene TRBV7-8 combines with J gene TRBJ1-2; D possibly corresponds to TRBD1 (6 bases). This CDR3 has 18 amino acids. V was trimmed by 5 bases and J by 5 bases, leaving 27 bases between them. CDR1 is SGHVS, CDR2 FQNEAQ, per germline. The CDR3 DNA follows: TGTGCCAGCAGCCCACGGTCCGACAGGCAATCCCCCCGATATGGCTACACCTTC. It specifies CASSPRSDRQSPRYGYTF.

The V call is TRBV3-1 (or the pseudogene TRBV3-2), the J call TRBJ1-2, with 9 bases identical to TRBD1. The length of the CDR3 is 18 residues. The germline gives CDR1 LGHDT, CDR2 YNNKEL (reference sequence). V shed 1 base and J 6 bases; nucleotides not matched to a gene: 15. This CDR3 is CASSQAVAQGALEDGYTF. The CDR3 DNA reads TGTGCCAGCAGCCAAGCCGTTGCACAGGGGGCCCTGGAGGATGGCTACACCTTC.